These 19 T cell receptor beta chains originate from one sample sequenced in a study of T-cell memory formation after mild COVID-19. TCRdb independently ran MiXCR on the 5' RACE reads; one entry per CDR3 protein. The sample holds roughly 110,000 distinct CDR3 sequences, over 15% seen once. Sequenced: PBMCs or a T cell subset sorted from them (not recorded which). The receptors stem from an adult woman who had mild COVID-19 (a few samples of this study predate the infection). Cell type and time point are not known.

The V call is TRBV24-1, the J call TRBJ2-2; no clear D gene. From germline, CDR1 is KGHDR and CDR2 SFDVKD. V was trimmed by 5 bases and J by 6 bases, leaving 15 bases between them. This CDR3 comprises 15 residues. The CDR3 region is CATSAEDAKAGELFF. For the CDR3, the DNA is TGTGCCACCAGTGCCGAGGACGCGAAAGCCGGGGAGCTGTTTTTT.

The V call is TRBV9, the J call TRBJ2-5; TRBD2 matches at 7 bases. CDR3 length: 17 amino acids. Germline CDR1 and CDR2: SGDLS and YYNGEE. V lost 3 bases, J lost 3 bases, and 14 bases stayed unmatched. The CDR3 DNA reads TGTGCCAGCAGCGACCCCCTCGCGGGGGTAAAAGAAGAGACCCAGTACTTC. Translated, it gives CASSDPLAGVKEETQYF.

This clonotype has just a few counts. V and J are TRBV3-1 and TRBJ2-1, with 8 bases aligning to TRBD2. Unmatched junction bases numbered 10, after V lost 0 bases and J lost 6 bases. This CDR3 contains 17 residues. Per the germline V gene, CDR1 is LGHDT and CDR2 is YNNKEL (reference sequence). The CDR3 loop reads CASSQEFQRGRPNEQFF. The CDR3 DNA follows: TGTGCCAGCAGCCAAGAATTTCAGCGGGGGAGACCCAATGAGCAGTTCTTC.

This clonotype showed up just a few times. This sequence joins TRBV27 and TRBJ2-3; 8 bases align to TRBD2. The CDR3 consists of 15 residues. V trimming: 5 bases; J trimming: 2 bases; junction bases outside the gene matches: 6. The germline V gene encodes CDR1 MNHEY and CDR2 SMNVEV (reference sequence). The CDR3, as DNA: TGTGCCAGCAGTCCGTTAGCGGGGTACACAGATACGCAGTATTTT. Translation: CASSPLAGYTDTQYF.

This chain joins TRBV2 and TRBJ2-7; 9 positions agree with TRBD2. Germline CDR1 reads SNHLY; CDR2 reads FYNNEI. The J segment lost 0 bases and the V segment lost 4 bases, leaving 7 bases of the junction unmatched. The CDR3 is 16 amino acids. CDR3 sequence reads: CASSGTSSGASYEQYF. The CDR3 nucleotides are TGTGCCAGCAGTGGGACGTCTAGCGGGGCCTCCTACGAGCAGTACTTC.

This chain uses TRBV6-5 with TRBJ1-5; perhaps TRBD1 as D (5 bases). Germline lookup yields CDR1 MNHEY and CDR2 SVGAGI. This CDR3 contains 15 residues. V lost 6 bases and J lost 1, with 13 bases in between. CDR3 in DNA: TGTGCCAGCAGCCCGGGACGGACAAGCAATCAGCCCCAGCATTTT. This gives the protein CASSPGRTSNQPQHF.

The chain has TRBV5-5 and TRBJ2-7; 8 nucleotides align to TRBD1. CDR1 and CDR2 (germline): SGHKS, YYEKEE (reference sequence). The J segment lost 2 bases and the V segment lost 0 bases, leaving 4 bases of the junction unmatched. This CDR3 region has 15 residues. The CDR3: CASSLDRGMAYEQYF. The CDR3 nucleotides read TGTGCCAGCAGCTTGGACAGGGGGATGGCCTACGAGCAGTACTTC.

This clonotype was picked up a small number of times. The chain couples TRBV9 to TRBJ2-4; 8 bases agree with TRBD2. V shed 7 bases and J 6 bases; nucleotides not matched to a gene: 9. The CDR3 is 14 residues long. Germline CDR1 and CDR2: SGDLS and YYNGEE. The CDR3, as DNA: TGTGCCAGCGGATCGGGAGGGCCCGGAAACATTCAGTACTTC. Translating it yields CASGSGGPGNIQYF.

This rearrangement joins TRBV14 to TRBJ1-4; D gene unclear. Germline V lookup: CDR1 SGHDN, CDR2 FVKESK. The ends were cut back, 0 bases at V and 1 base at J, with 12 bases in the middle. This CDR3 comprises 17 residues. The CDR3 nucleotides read TGTGCCAGCAGCCAAGAATTGGGCCCTGGAACTAATGAAAAACTGTTTTTT. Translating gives CASSQELGPGTNEKLFF. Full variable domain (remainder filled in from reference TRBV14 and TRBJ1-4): EAGVTQFPSHSVIEKGQTVTLRCDPISGHDNLYWYRRVMGKEIKFLLHFVKESKQDESGMPNNRFLAERTGGTYSTLKVQPAELEDSGVYFCASSQELGPGTNEKLFFGSGTQLSVL.

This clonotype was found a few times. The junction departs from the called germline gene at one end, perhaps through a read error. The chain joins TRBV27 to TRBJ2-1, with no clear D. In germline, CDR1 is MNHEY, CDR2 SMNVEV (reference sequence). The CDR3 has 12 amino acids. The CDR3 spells CASGFFEDEQFF. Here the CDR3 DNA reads TGTGCCAGCGGTTTCTTCGAGGATGAGCAGTTCTTC.

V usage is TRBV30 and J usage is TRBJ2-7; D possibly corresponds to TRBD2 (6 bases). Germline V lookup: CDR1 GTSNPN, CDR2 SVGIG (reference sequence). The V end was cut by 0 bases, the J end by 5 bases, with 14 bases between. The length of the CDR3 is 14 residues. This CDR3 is CAWSVSTGVHEQYF. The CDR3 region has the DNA TGTGCCTGGAGTGTATCGACGGGGGTCCACGAGCAGTACTTC.

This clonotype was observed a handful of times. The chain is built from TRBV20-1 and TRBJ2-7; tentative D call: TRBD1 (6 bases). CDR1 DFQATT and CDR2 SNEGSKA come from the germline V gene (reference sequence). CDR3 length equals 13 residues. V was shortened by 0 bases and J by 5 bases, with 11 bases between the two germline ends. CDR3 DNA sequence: TGCAGTGCTAGAGAAACAGGGTTCCACGAGCAGTACTTC. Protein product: CSARETGFHEQYF.

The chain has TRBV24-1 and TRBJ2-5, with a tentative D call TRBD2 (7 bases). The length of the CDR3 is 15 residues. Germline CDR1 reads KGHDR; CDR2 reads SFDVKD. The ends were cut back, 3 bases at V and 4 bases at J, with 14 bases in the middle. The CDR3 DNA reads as TGTGCCACCAGTGATGGACTAGGGGGGTTAGAGACCCAGTACTTC. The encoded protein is CATSDGLGGLETQYF.

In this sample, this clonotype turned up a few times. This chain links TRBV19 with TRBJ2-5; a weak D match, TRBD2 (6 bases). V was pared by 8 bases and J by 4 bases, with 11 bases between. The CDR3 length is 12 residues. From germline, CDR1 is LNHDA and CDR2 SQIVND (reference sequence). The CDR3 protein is CASGKLAETQYF. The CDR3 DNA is TGTGCCAGTGGGAAACTAGCAGAGACCCAGTACTTC. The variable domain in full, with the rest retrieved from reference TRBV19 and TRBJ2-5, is DGGITQSPKYLFRKEGQNVTLSCEQNLNHDAMYWYRQDPGQGLRLIYYSQIVNDFQKGDIAEGYSVSREKKESFPLTVTSAQKNPTAFYLCASGKLAETQYFGPGTRLLVL.

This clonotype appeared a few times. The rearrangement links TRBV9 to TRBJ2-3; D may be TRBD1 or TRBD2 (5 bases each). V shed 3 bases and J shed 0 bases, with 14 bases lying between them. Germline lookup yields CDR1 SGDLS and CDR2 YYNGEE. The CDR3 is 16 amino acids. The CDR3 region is CASSAQGTDSTDTQYF. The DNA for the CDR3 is TGTGCCAGCAGCGCCCAAGGGACGGACAGCACAGATACGCAGTATTTT.

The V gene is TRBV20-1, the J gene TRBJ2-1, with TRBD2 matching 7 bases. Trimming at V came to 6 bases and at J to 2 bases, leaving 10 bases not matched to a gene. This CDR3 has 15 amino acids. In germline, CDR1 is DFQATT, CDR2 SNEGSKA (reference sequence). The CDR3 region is CSAPGLAETYNEQFF. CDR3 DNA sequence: TGCAGTGCCCCGGGGCTAGCGGAAACCTACAATGAGCAGTTCTTC.

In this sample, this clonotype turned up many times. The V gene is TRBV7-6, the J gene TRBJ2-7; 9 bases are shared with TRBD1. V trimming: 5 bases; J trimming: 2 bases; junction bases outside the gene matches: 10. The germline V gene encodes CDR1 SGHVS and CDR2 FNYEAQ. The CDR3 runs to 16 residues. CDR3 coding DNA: TGTGCCAGCAGCAAATCCGGGACAGGGTTTACCTACGAGCAGTACTTC. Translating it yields CASSKSGTGFTYEQYF.

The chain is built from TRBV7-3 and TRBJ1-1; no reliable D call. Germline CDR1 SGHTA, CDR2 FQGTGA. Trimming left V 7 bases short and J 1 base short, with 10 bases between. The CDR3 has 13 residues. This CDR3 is CASKVWPNTEAFF. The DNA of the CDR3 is TGTGCCAGCAAAGTATGGCCGAACACTGAAGCTTTCTTT.

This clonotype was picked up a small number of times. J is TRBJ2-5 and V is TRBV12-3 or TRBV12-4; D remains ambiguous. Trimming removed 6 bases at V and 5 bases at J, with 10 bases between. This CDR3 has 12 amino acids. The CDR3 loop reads CASSRVRETQYF. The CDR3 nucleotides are TGTGCCAGCAGCCGTGTCCGGGAGACCCAGTACTTC.